This T cell receptor (beta chain) originates from a study of Graves' ophthalmopathy and Graves' hyperthyroidism. Exclusion covered patients with other autoimmune diseases or uncontrolled infections (as well as pregnancy or lactation). The V end was cut by 8 bases, the J end by 3 bases, with 10 bases between. This CDR3 is 12 amino acids long. Germline V gene lookup returns CDR1 SNHLY and CDR2 FYNNEI. Amplification of TCR beta CDR3 regions used RNA transcripts. In the first round, RT-PCR was carried out with HTBI primers, and a multiplex PCR formed the second round. TCRdb reprocessed the multiplex PCR reads via MiXCR and lists one record per CDR3 protein. The table lists 620,000 or so distinct CDR3 sequences, about 20% of them singletons, with more than 5.5% in the top ten.

The V gene is TRBV2, the J gene TRBJ2-5; D is ambiguous. This receptor was obtained from a young woman with stable Graves' hyperthyroidism. Some clones in this sample may be carry-over from other donors' samples. Material for sequencing was peripheral blood. The CDR3 protein is CASLRVEETQYF. The CDR3 region has the DNA TGTGCCAGCCTACGGGTCGAAGAGACCCAGTACTTC.